The T cell receptor (beta chain) under discussion was sequenced for a study of blood T cell repertoires in COVID-19 (dated by TCRdb to 2018 to 2020). Background on the whole study: Samples covering the acute and convalescent phases of COVID-19 were provided by collaborators in the United States, Italy and Spain. A freely available public database, intended as a resource for researchers studying the immune response to SARS-CoV-2, is where the repertoires were released. A de-identified subject ID, COVID-19 status, age in years and sex were almost always included in the sample metadata. Subjects who had been exposed to COVID-19, were actively infected with it, or had recovered from it provided the deeply sampled blood TCRbeta repertoires that made up the dataset. Where available, HLA class I and class II types were obtained from metadata supplied by the sample provider rather than from assay-based typing. The prospective study material was composed of cDNA or gDNA derived from T cells, B-cell-depleted T cells, or PBMCs. Samples were obtained from the ongoing ImmuneRACE study (first 160 participants) and from about 1,300 subjects provided by 6 global collaborators. Overall study outcomes, separate from this receptor: The amount of clinical and demographic metadata varied by source and participant and was provided uncurated.

TCRbeta CDR3 regions were amplified from genomic DNA by means of the immunoSEQ Assay, a bias-controlled multiplex PCR. Turning to the authors' computational methods: Within the assay, amplification of reference gene primers was used to estimate how many nucleated cells each sample contained. Sequence reads were collapsed and filtered to measure the absolute abundance of every unique TCRbeta CDR3 rearrangement. For each sample, productive Simpson clonality was calculated as the square root of Simpson's diversity index across productive rearrangements. TCRdb re-hosts the immuneACCESS table, in-frame sequences only. Its copies lack some clones; in the studies checked, an unresolved V gene accounts for under half of them, and the cause for the rest is not known. V and J calls and clone size are as listed in that table; D and trimming were resolved from the DNA. The sample profile shows under 50,000 clones; roughly 85% of them were found once. The ten largest make up roughly 9.9% of the sample.

About this clone itself: The antigen it binds to is not known. It has no much larger one-base neighbor in the sample; base qualities were not kept.

The collaborating institutions used their own protocols to collect whole blood in K2EDTA tubes. For TCRbeta analysis, collaborator samples were shipped as frozen whole blood, as isolated PBMCs, or as DNA extracted from either sample type. CDR1 and CDR2 (LNHDA, SQIVND) derive from the germline V gene (reference sequence). V is reduced by 5 bases and J by 5 bases, leaving a spacing of 18 bases between them. The cysteine opens and the phenylalanine closes a CDR3 of 15 amino acids. CDR3 DNA is the only sequence kept; it has 45 bases, read in frame from the first base. The source material was peripheral blood. The source is a human donor in a cohort sampled during active COVID-19. The rearrangement joined TRBV19 to TRBJ1-2; the D gene remains uncertain. In nucleotide form, the sequence is TGTGCCAGTAGTCTCTCAAGGCCGGGGAAGTATGGCTACACCTTC. Its product reads: CASSLSRPGKYGYTF.